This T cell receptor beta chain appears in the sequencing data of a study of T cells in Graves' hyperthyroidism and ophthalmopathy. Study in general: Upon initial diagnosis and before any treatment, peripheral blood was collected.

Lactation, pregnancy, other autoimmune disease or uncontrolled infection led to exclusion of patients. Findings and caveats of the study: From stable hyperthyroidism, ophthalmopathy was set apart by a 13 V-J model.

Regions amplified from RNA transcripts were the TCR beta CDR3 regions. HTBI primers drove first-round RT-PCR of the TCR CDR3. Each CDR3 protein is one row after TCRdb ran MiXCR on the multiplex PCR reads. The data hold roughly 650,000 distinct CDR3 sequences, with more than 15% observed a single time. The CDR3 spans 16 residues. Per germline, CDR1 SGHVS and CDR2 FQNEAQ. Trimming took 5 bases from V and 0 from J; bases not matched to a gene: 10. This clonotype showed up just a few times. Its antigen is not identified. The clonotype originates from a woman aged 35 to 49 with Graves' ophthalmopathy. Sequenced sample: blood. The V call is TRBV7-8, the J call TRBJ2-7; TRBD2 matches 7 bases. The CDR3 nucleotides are TGTGCCAGCAGCCCGACGCGTGCGGGAGTCTCCTACGAGCAGTACTTC. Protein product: CASSPTRAGVSYEQYF. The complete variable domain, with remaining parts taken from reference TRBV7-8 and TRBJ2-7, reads GAGVSQSPRYKVAKRGQDVALRCDPISGHVSLFWYQQALGQGPEFLTYFQNEAQLDKSGLPSDRFFAERPEGSVSTLKIQRTQQEDSAVYLCASSPTRAGVSYEQYFGPGTRLTVT.